Listed below are T cell receptor beta chains from one sample, sequenced in a study of blood T cell repertoires in COVID-19. The protocol was immunoSEQ multiplex PCR, while the TCRdb copy is restricted to in-frame clones and leaves out a portion. In the table there are 200,000 to 300,000 clones, about four fifths of which are singletons. Sequences were obtained from peripheral blood. Every receptor here comes from a woman older than 75 with COVID-19, enrolled during active disease. Both conserved end residues are part of each CDR3. D genes are given only for firm matches. Rows may omit the clone size; those that give it use once, few, many or a size class.

DNA | CDR3 | J | V | D | size
TGTGCCAGCAGCACGCAAGACAGGGATCAGCCCCAGCATTTT | CASSTQDRDQPQHF | TRBJ1-5 | TRBV7-2 | TRBD1 | NA
TGTGCCAGCAGTATCCGGGGAAGGGTTGAAAATTCACCCCTCCACTTT | CASSIRGRVENSPLHF | TRBJ1-6 | TRBV27 | NA | NA
TGTGCCAGCAGCTTGGGGGGAGGAGAGACCCAGTACTTC | CASSLGGGETQYF | TRBJ2-5 | TRBV5-4 | NA | NA
TGTGCCAGCAGGTTACAGGGTGGGGCGGACTATGGCTACACCTTC | CASRLQGGADYGYTF | TRBJ1-2 | TRBV5-4 | NA | NA
TGTGCCTGGACTCAGGGGGCTGTAGAGACCCAGTACTTC | CAWTQGAVETQYF | TRBJ2-5 | TRBV30 | TRBD1 | NA
TGTGCCAGCAGCGTAGCGGCGGGAGGGAGAGAGACCCAGTACTTC | CASSVAAGGRETQYF | TRBJ2-5 | TRBV9 | TRBD2 | NA
TGTGCCAGCTCACCCAGGGGTTACAATGAGCAGTTCTTC | CASSPRGYNEQFF | TRBJ2-1 | TRBV18 | NA | NA
TGTGCAAGTCGCTGGAGACAACTAGCGGGGGGGGAGACCCAGTACTTC | CASRWRQLAGGETQYF | TRBJ2-5 | TRBV12-2 | NA | NA
TGTGCCAGCAGCAGGCACAGGGAGAACACTGAAGCTTTCTTT | CASSRHRENTEAFF | TRBJ1-1 | TRBV21-1 | NA | NA
TGTGCCACCAGCGGCGGACTAGCGGGAATAGGCGGGGAGCTGTTTTTT | CATSGGLAGIGGELFF | TRBJ2-2 | TRBV15 | TRBD2 | NA
TGTGCCAGCAGCATGACTACAAACACTGAAGCTTTCTTT | CASSMTTNTEAFF | TRBJ1-1 | TRBV5-5 | NA | NA
TGTGCCAGCCGGACTCTGGTCGGAAACACCATATATTTT | CASRTLVGNTIYF | TRBJ1-3 | TRBV19 | NA | NA
TGTGCCAGCACCCAGGGGGCCAGTTCCTACAATGAGCAGTTCTTC | CASTQGASSYNEQFF | TRBJ2-1 | TRBV7-9 | TRBD1 | NA
TGTGCCAGCATTCGACAGGTCCTATTCGATGGCTACACCTTC | CASIRQVLFDGYTF | TRBJ1-2 | TRBV2 | NA | NA
TGCAGTGCTAGTGACGACAGGGAAAAAACGGGTGAAGCTTTCTTT | CSASDDREKTGEAFF | TRBJ1-1 | TRBV20-1 | TRBD1 | NA
TGCGCCAGCAGCTTCCGCGGGACTAGCGGGAACACCGGGGAGCTGTTTTTT | CASSFRGTSGNTGELFF | TRBJ2-2 | TRBV5-1 | TRBD2 | once
TGCGCCAGCAGCACCGGGACAGCTAATGAAAAACTGTTTTTT | CASSTGTANEKLFF | TRBJ1-4 | TRBV5-1 | TRBD1 | NA
TGCGCCAGCAGCGTCCAGGGACTGGGACAGCCCCAGCATTTT | CASSVQGLGQPQHF | TRBJ1-5 | TRBV5-1 | NA | NA
TGCGCCAGCAGCCAAGGGACAGGGGGGTCTGGGGCCAACGTCCTGACTTTC | CASSQGTGGSGANVLTF | TRBJ2-6 | TRBV4-1 | TRBD1 | NA
TGTGCCAGCAGTTTATTTGGCGCAGGGAGGCTGAATGAAAAACTGTTTTTT | CASSLFGAGRLNEKLFF | TRBJ1-4 | TRBV28 | NA | NA
TGTGCCAGCAGCTTAGCAGGGGGGAACTATGGCTACACCTTC | CASSLAGGNYGYTF | TRBJ1-2 | TRBV5-4 | TRBD1 | few
TGCGCCAGCAGCATAACAACAGGGGGCGCCGAAAAACTGTTTTTT | CASSITTGGAEKLFF | TRBJ1-4 | TRBV5-1 | TRBD1 | NA
TGTGCCAGCAGCTTGGACAGCTCTGGGGCCAACGTCCTGACTTTC | CASSLDSSGANVLTF | TRBJ2-6 | TRBV11-2 | NA | once
TGCGCCAGCAGCCGGACTAGCGGGAACTACAATGAGCAGTTCTTC | CASSRTSGNYNEQFF | TRBJ2-1 | TRBV4-1 | TRBD2 | NA
TGTGCCTGGAAGAGGCAGGGTGACTATGGCTACACCTTC | CAWKRQGDYGYTF | TRBJ1-2 | TRBV30 | NA | NA
TGTGCCACCAGCCCGGGACAGGGGCCCACAGATACGCAGTATTTT | CATSPGQGPTDTQYF | TRBJ2-3 | TRBV24-1 | TRBD1 | NA
TGTGCCAGCAGTCTACAGGGGGCGCAGGGCACTGAAGCTTTCTTT | CASSLQGAQGTEAFF | TRBJ1-1 | TRBV5-6 | TRBD1 | NA
TGTGCCAGTAGTATAATGGGGGCGCCCTACGAGCAGTACTTC | CASSIMGAPYEQYF | TRBJ2-7 | TRBV19 | NA | NA
TGCAGCGTTGGGCGGGGGGTCGGCAATGAGCAGTTCTTC | CSVGRGVGNEQFF | TRBJ2-1 | TRBV29-1 | TRBD2 | NA
TGTGCCAGTAGTATATTCAGAGGCGAAAAACTGTTTTTT | CASSIFRGEKLFF | TRBJ1-4 | TRBV19 | NA | NA
TGTGCCAGCAGTTACCGTTTAGGGGATTCACCCCTCCACTTT | CASSYRLGDSPLHF | TRBJ1-6 | TRBV6-5 | NA | NA
TGTGCCAGCAGTCTACTTCAGCGGCCTAGCTCCTACAATGAGCAGTTCTTC | CASSLLQRPSSYNEQFF | TRBJ2-1 | TRBV2 | NA | NA
TGTGCCAGCAGCCAATCGGGAAGGAATCAGCCCCAGCATTTT | CASSQSGRNQPQHF | TRBJ1-5 | TRBV7-3 | NA | NA
TGTGCCAGCTCACCACTATCAGGGGATGGCTACACCTTC | CASSPLSGDGYTF | TRBJ1-2 | TRBV18 | NA | NA
TGTGCCAGCAGTTCGGCAGGGGGCAATCAGCCCCAGCATTTT | CASSSAGGNQPQHF | TRBJ1-5 | TRBV28 | NA | many
TGTGCCAGCAGCCCGACAGGCCCCTATGGCTACACCTTC | CASSPTGPYGYTF | TRBJ1-2 | TRBV3-1/TRBV3-2 | NA | NA
TGTGCCAGCAGCTTTTCCCCGGGGGGGACTGAAGCTTTCTTT | CASSFSPGGTEAFF | TRBJ1-1 | TRBV7-3 | NA | NA
TGTGCCAGCAGCCAAGACATGCTCGGAAACACCATATATTTT | CASSQDMLGNTIYF | TRBJ1-3 | TRBV11-2 | NA | NA
TGTGCCAGCAGCGTAGATGCGGCCACGCGATTTTGGGTCTTT | CASSVDAATRFWVF | TRBJ1-1 | TRBV9 | NA | few
TGTGCCATCAGTGAAATGGGAGATTCACCCCTCCACTTT | CAISEMGDSPLHF | TRBJ1-6 | TRBV10-3 | NA | few
TGCGCCAGCAGTACAGGTTTAAGCACTGAAGCTTTCTTT | CASSTGLSTEAFF | TRBJ1-1 | TRBV5-1 | NA | NA
TGTGCCAGCAGCCCGGGGACTAGCGGGGGACTTCAAGAGACCCAGTACTTC | CASSPGTSGGLQETQYF | TRBJ2-5 | TRBV11-2 | TRBD2 | NA
TGTGCCAGCACCGGGGTCATGAACACTGAAGCTTTCTTT | CASTGVMNTEAFF | TRBJ1-1 | TRBV6-5 | NA | NA
TGTGCCAGCAGGAGAAACGGAGGACGAGGGGAAGCTTTCTTT | CASRRNGGRGEAFF | TRBJ1-1 | TRBV27 | NA | NA
TGTGCCAGCAGAAAGGGGCAGCTCCAAGAGACCCAGTACTTC | CASRKGQLQETQYF | TRBJ2-5 | TRBV28 | NA | NA